These 25 T cell receptor beta chains share one sample of origin, sequenced in a study of blood T cell repertoires in COVID-19. Sequenced by immunoSEQ multiplex PCR; TCRdb stores in-frame clones only, minus some. The sample has tens of thousands of clones, 70% to 90% seen once. Sequenced: peripheral blood. These receptors originate from a woman aged 80 or over with active or convalescent COVID-19.

The chain combines TRBV28 with TRBJ1-3; TRBD1 is a possible D gene (6 bases). The CDR3 has 14 amino acids. CDR1 is MDHEN and CDR2 is SYDVKM in the germline V gene. Trimming left V 6 bases short and J 2 bases short, with 11 bases between. CDR3 in DNA: TGTGCCAGCAGCCAGTCAGGGGCTGGAAACACCATATATTTT. Translated: CASSQSGAGNTIYF.

This clone has only one observation. V gene TRBV19 combines with J gene TRBJ2-5; 7 bases line up with TRBD2. Trimming took 3 bases from V and 2 from J; bases not matched to a gene: 9. Germline assignment: CDR1 LNHDA and CDR2 SQIVND (reference sequence). This CDR3 comprises 16 residues. CDR3 bases: TGTGCCAGTAGTATGGGGGTTGCTAGCGGACAAGAGACCCAGTACTTC. This sequence encodes CASSMGVASGQETQYF.

As DNA, the CDR3 is TGTGCCAGCAGTTTATTCGAGGGCTCCGAGCAGTACTTC. Protein sequence: CASSLFEGSEQYF. The genes are TRBV12-3 or TRBV12-4 and TRBJ2-7, with a possible D match to TRBD2 (5 bases). This CDR3 has 13 amino acids. V was pared by 2 bases and J by 6 bases, with 11 bases between.

The V and J genes are TRBV5-1 and TRBJ2-5, with D tentatively TRBD2 (5 bases). Germline V gene data show CDR1 as SGHRS and CDR2 as YFSETQ. The V end lost 0 bases, the J end lost 2 bases, and 8 bases lay between the germline ends. The CDR3 runs to 14 residues. As DNA, the CDR3 is TGCGCCAGCAGCTTGGGGTCGGGGCAAGAGACCCAGTACTTC. Translation gives CASSLGSGQETQYF.

This chain joins TRBV19 and TRBJ2-3, with D unclear. V lost 1 base to trimming and J lost 1 base, with 12 bases between them. Germline V gene data show CDR1 as LNHDA and CDR2 as SQIVND (reference sequence). The CDR3 spans 16 residues. The CDR3 sequence: CASSIGNSFGTDTQYF. In nucleotides, the CDR3 is TGTGCCAGTAGTATAGGCAATAGCTTCGGCACAGATACGCAGTATTTT.

The gene calls are TRBV27 and TRBJ1-1, with unresolved D. Germline CDR1 reads MNHEY; CDR2 reads SMNVEV (reference sequence). Deletions cut 10 bases from V and 0 bases from J, with 12 bases between. This CDR3 is 13 amino acids long. CDR3 in amino acids: CATSRAMNTEAFF. DNA of the CDR3: TGTGCCACCTCGCGGGCTATGAACACTGAAGCTTTCTTT.

The V call is TRBV5-1, the J call TRBJ1-1; D ambiguous. The CDR3 contains 14 residues. The V end lost 2 bases, the J end lost 0 bases, and 8 bases lay between the germline ends. Germline CDR1 is SGHRS and CDR2 is YFSETQ. The CDR3 reads CASSLPRMNTEAFF. The CDR3 bases are TGCGCCAGCAGCTTACCCAGGATGAACACTGAAGCTTTCTTT.

The rearrangement uses TRBV7-6 and TRBJ1-5, with 8 bases aligning to TRBD1. There are 14 residues in the CDR3. Germline lookup yields CDR1 SGHVS and CDR2 FNYEAQ. V shed 5 bases and J 5 bases; nucleotides not matched to a gene: 5. CDR3 bases: TGTGCCAGCAGCCTCACAGGGGGGCATCAGCCCCAGCATTTT. The encoded protein is CASSLTGGHQPQHF.

The CDR3 coding sequence is TGTGCCAGTCGGGACAGAATTTTCAATCAGCCCCAGCATTTT. Translated, it gives CASRDRIFNQPQHF. The V call is TRBV19, the J call TRBJ1-5, with TRBD1 identical over 7 bases. V lost 8 bases, J lost 3 bases, and 7 bases stayed unmatched. CDR1 LNHDA and CDR2 SQIVND come from the germline V gene (reference sequence). The CDR3 runs 14 residues.

The genes are TRBV19 and TRBJ2-6; D is perhaps TRBD1 (6 bases). The CDR3 has 17 amino acids. Trimming removed 3 bases at V and 0 bases at J, with 12 bases between. In germline, CDR1 is LNHDA, CDR2 SQIVND (reference sequence). The CDR3 coding sequence is TGTGCCAGTAGTATTAACAGGGCCACCTCTGGGGCCAACGTCCTGACTTTC. Its protein product is CASSINRATSGANVLTF.

This clone occurred once. The rearrangement links TRBV5-1 to TRBJ2-5; a weak D match, TRBD1 (6 bases). CDR3 length: 16 residues. Trimming removed 1 base at V and 5 bases at J, with 18 bases between. The germline CDR1 and CDR2 sequences are SGHRS and YFSETQ. CDR3 in amino acids: CASSLLSQGSGETQYF. The DNA for the CDR3 is TGCGCCAGCAGCTTGCTGTCGCAGGGGTCGGGGGAGACCCAGTACTTC.

This chain joins TRBV5-4 and TRBJ2-7, with D perhaps matching TRBD1 (6 bases). V was pared by 4 bases and J by 6 bases, with 20 bases between. Per germline, CDR1 SGHNT and CDR2 YYREEE (reference sequence). This CDR3 spans 15 amino acids. The CDR3 protein is CASSRGQGRGAEQYF. Here the CDR3 DNA reads TGTGCCAGCAGCCGCGGGCAGGGGCGTGGGGCCGAGCAGTACTTC.

The chain links TRBV14 to TRBJ2-1, with TRBD1 identical over 8 bases. The V and J ends lost 3 bases and 2 bases, in that order; junction bases with no gene match: 6. CDR3 size: 16 residues. CDR1 is SGHDN and CDR2 is FVKESK in the germline V gene. The CDR3 sequence is CASSHVRTGTYNEQFF. Written as DNA, the CDR3 is TGTGCCAGCAGCCACGTGAGGACAGGGACCTACAATGAGCAGTTCTTC. The complete variable domain, with remaining parts taken from reference TRBV14 and TRBJ2-1, reads EAGVTQFPSHSVIEKGQTVTLRCDPISGHDNLYWYRRVMGKEIKFLLHFVKESKQDESGMPNNRFLAERTGGTYSTLKVQPAELEDSGVYFCASSHVRTGTYNEQFFGPGTRLTVL.

This clone is a singleton in its sample. The chain joins TRBV12-3 or TRBV12-4 to TRBJ2-1; D may be TRBD2 (5 bases). This CDR3 comprises 12 residues. The ends were cut back, 6 bases at V and 8 bases at J, with 11 bases in the middle. The CDR3 sequence: CASRSTNHEQFF. DNA for the CDR3: TGTGCCAGCAGATCGACTAACCATGAGCAGTTCTTC.

The rearrangement joins TRBV12-2 to TRBJ1-2. TRBV12-2 is given as a pseudogene. The CDR3 runs 14 residues. The CDR3 here is CASRPRVGSGGYTF. CDR3 DNA: TGTGCAAGTCGCCCTAGAGTCGGTTCGGGAGGCTACACCTTC.

The V and J genes are TRBV19 and TRBJ1-1, with D unresolved. V lost 3 bases and J lost 1, with 12 bases in between. Germline V gene sequence: CDR1 LNHDA, CDR2 SQIVND (reference sequence). This CDR3 contains 15 residues. In DNA, the CDR3 is TGTGCCAGTAGTATTAAACCCGGAGGGAACACTGAAGCTTTCTTT. It codes for CASSIKPGGNTEAFF.

This chain joins TRBV5-6 and TRBJ2-1; 10 bases align to TRBD2. In germline, CDR1 is SGHDT, CDR2 YYEEEE. V dropped 4 bases and J dropped 6; count of bases not matched to a gene: 7. This CDR3 has 15 amino acids. CDR3 DNA: TGTGCCAGCAGCCCGGGACTAGCGTATTTCAATGAGCAGTTCTTC. This sequence encodes CASSPGLAYFNEQFF.

The chain is built from TRBV10-2 and TRBJ2-7; 9 bases are a match to TRBD1. The CDR3 covers 15 residues. Germline CDR1 is WSHSY and CDR2 is SAAADI. V lost 5 bases to trimming and J lost 2 bases; unmatched junction nucleotides: 7. The CDR3 bases are TGCGCCAGCAGTAAAACCGGGACAGGGACCTACGAGCAGTACTTC. Encoded protein: CASSKTGTGTYEQYF.

Only a few counts were recorded for this clone. The chain couples TRBV6-5 to TRBJ1-4; D may be TRBD1 (5 bases). CDR1 and CDR2 from the germline V gene are MNHEY and SVGAGI. The CDR3 runs to 13 residues. V was pared by 5 bases and J by 8 bases, with 12 bases between. CDR3 nucleotide sequence: TGTGCCAGCAGTCGGAGGGGAGGGGAAAAACTGTTTTTT. It codes for CASSRRGGEKLFF.

DNA of the CDR3: TGTGCCAGCAGTCAACAGGACGGGCAGGGTGAAAAACTGTTTTTT. Its protein product is CASSQQDGQGEKLFF. The genes are TRBV28 and TRBJ1-4; maybe TRBD1 (5 bases). There are 15 residues in the CDR3. Trimming left V 5 bases short and J 7 bases short, with 17 bases between. Germline V gene sequence: CDR1 MDHEN, CDR2 SYDVKM.

This clone was seen a handful of times. The genes are TRBV19 and TRBJ2-7; TRBD2 aligns across 8 bases. Germline CDR1 reads LNHDA; CDR2 reads SQIVND (reference sequence). The CDR3 is 16 amino acids. V dropped 1 base and J dropped 2; count of bases not matched to a gene: 7. The CDR3 here is CASSIASGSPPYEQYF. The CDR3 DNA follows: TGTGCCAGTAGTATAGCCAGCGGGAGTCCTCCCTACGAGCAGTACTTC.

The chain uses TRBV30 and TRBJ1-6; 9 nucleotides agree with TRBD1. CDR1 GTSNPN and CDR2 SVGIG come from the germline V gene (reference sequence). The CDR3 extends over 17 amino acids. V lost 0 bases and J lost 2; bases outside the gene matches: 5. DNA for the CDR3: TGTGCCTGGAGTGTAGGGGGGACAGGGACCTATAATTCACCCCTCCACTTT. Its protein is CAWSVGGTGTYNSPLHF. The full variable domain, with the rest looked up from reference TRBV30 and TRBJ1-6, is SQTIHQWPATLVQPVGSPLSLECTVEGTSNPNLYWYRQAAGRGLQLLFYSVGIGQISSEVPQNLSASRPQDRQFILSSKKLLLSDSGFYLCAWSVGGTGTYNSPLHFGNGTRLTVT.

The V gene is TRBV27, the J gene TRBJ2-5, with 7 bases aligning to TRBD2. The length of the CDR3 is 14 residues. Germline CDR1 reads MNHEY; CDR2 reads SMNVEV (reference sequence). The V segment lost 5 bases and the J segment 4 bases; nucleotides outside the gene matches: 7. The CDR3 DNA follows: TGTGCCAGCAGTGGCGGGGGTCGTCCAGAGACCCAGTACTTC. This encodes CASSGGGRPETQYF.

The rearrangement links TRBV6-5 to TRBJ2-7, with unresolved D. V lost 9 bases, J lost 6 bases, and 18 bases lay in between. Per germline, CDR1 MNHEY and CDR2 SVGAGI. The CDR3 loop spans 13 amino acids. The CDR3 sequence: CASNNLGSAEQYF. The DNA of the CDR3 is TGTGCCAGTAACAACCTCGGGTCCGCCGAGCAGTACTTC.

The chain has TRBV7-9 and TRBJ2-1, with 9 positions matching TRBD2. The CDR3 covers 13 residues. Germline V CDR1 and CDR2: SEHNR, FQNEAQ (reference sequence). V trimming: 5 bases; J trimming: 15 bases; junction bases outside the gene matches: 11. CDR3 amino acids: CASSLLAGGAPFF. The CDR3 DNA reads as TGTGCCAGCAGCCTCCTCGCGGGGGGGGCCCCGTTCTTC.